The present T cell receptor (beta chain) was sequenced within a study of blood T cell repertoires in COVID-19. This CDR3 contains 14 residues. CDR1 is LGHDT, CDR2 YNNKEL, per germline (reference sequence). The trim removed 3 bases at V and 7 bases at J, leaving 4 bases unmatched. Data came from immunoSEQ multiplex PCR; TCRdb stores just in-frame clones and leaves some out. The sample yields 250,000 to 350,000 clones, about 88% seen once. The chain carries TRBV3-1 (or the pseudogene TRBV3-2) and TRBJ1-3; the match to TRBD1 covers 9 bases. The clonotype originates from a woman aged 25 to 39 with COVID-19, enrolled during active disease. Sequenced input: peripheral blood. CDR3 loop: CASSHGTGSNTIYF. CDR3 coding DNA: TGTGCCAGCAGCCACGGGACAGGGAGTAACACCATATATTTT.